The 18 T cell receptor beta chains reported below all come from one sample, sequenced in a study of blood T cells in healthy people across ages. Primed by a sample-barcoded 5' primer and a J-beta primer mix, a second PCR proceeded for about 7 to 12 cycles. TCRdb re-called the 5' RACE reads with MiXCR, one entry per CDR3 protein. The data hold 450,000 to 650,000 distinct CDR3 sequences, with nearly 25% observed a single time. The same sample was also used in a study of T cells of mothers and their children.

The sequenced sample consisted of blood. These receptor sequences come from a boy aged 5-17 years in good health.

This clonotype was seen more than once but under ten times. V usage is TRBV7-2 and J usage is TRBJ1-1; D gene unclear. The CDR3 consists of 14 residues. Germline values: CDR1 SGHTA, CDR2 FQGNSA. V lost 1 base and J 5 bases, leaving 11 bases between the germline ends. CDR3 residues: CASSLEVGFTEAFF. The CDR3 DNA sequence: TGTGCCAGCAGCTTAGAAGTAGGGTTTACTGAAGCTTTCTTT.

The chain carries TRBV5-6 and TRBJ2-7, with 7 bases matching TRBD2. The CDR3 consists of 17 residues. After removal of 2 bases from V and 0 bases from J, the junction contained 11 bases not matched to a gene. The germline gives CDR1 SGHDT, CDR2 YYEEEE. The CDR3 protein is CASSFLADLTFSYEQYF. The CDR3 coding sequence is TGTGCCAGCAGCTTTCTAGCGGACCTTACGTTCTCCTACGAGCAGTACTTC.

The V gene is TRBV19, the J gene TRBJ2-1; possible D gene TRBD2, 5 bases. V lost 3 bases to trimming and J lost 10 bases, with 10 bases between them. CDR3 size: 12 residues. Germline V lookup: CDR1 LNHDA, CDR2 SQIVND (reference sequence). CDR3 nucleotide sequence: TGTGCCAGTAGTATGATTTCGGGAGAGCAGTTCTTC. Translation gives CASSMISGEQFF. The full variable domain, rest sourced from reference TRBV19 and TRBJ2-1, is DGGITQSPKYLFRKEGQNVTLSCEQNLNHDAMYWYRQDPGQGLRLIYYSQIVNDFQKGDIAEGYSVSREKKESFPLTVTSAQKNPTAFYLCASSMISGEQFFGPGTRLTVL.

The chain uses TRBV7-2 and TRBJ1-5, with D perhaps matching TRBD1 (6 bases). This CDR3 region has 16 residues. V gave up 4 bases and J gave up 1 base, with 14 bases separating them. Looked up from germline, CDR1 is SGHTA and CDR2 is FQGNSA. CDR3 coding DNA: TGTGCCAGCAGCTCCGCAGGGAGGGGGAGCAATCAGCCCCAGCATTTT. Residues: CASSSAGRGSNQPQHF. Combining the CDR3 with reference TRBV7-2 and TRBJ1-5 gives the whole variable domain GAGVSQSPSNKVTEKGKDVELRCDPISGHTALYWYRQSLGQGLEFLIYFQGNSAPDKSGLPSDRFSAERTGGSVSTLTIQRTQQEDSAVYLCASSSAGRGSNQPQHFGDGTRLSIL.

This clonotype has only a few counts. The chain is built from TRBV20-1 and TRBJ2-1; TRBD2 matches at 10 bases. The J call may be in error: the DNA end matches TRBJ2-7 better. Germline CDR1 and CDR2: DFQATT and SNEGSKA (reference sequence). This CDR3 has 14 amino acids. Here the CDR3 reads CSARTSGHKYEQYF. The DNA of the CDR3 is TGCAGTGCTAGGACTAGCGGGCACAAATACGAGCAGTACTTC.

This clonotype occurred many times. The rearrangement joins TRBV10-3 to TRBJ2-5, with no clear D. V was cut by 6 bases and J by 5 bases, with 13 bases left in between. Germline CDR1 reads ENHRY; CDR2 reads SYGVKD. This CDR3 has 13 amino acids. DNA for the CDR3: TGTGCCATCAGCCCCGGCCCGTCGGAGACCCAGTACTTC. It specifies CAISPGPSETQYF.

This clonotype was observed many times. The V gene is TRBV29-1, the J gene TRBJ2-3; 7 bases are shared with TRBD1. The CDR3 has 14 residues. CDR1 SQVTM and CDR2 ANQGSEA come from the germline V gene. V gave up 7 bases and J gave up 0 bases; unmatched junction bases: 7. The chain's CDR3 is CSARRTGSTDTQYF. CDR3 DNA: TGCAGCGCAAGACGGACAGGTAGCACAGATACGCAGTATTTT.

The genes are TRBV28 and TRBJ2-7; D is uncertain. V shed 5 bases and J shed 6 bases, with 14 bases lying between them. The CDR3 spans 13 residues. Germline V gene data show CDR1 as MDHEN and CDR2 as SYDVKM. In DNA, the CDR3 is TGTGCCAGCAGTGGGCAGATGATACGCGAGCAGTACTTC. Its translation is CASSGQMIREQYF.

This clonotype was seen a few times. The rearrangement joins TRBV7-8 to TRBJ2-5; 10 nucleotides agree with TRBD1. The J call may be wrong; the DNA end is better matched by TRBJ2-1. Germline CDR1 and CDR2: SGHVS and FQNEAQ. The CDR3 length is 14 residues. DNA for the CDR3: TGTGCCAGCAGCTTCCGGGACAGGGGCAATGAGCAGTTCTTC. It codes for CASSFRDRGNEQFF.

In nucleotides, the CDR3 is TGTGCCAGCAGCTTAGTTGGGGGCGGTGAAGCTTTCTTT. It is translated as CASSLVGGGEAFF. The V and J genes are TRBV7-2 and TRBJ1-1, with D possibly matching TRBD1 (6 bases). This CDR3 contains 13 residues. Germline lookup yields CDR1 SGHTA and CDR2 FQGNSA. V lost 1 base and J 7 bases, leaving 10 bases between the germline ends.

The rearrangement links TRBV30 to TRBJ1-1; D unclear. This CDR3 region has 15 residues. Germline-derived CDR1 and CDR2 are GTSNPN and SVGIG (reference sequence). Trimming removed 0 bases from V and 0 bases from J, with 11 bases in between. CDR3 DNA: TGTGCCTGGAGTGTACTAAGGGTCATGAACACTGAAGCTTTCTTT. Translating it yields CAWSVLRVMNTEAFF.

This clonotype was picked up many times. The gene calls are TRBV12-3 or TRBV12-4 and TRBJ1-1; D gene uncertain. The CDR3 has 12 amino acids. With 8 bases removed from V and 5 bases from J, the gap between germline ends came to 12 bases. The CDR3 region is CASRSGETEAFF. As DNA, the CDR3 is TGTGCCAGCCGCTCCGGGGAGACTGAAGCTTTCTTT.

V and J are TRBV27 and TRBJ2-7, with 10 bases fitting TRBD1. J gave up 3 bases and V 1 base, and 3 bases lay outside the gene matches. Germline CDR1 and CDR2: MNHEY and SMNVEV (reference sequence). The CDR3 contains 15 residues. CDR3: CASSLLTGGFYEQYF. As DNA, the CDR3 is TGTGCCAGCAGTTTATTGACAGGGGGCTTCTACGAGCAGTACTTC.

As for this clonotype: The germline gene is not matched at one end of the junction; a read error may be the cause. CDR3 DNA: TGCGCCAGCAGCCAAGTACCCGAGCAAAAGGGGCTCCAACAGACCCAGTACTTC. It is translated as CASSQVPEQKGLQQTQYF. The chain joins TRBV4-1 to TRBJ2-5; a possible D gene is TRBD1 (5 bases). The CDR3 loop spans 18 amino acids. Germline lookup yields CDR1 MGHRA and CDR2 YSYEKL.

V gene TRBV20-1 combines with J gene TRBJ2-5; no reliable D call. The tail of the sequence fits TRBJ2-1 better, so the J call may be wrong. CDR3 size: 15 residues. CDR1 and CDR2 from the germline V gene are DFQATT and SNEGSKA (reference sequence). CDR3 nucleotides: TGCAGTGCTAGAACGCCTGGCGGTTCGTACAATGAGCAGTTCTTC. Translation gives CSARTPGGSYNEQFF.

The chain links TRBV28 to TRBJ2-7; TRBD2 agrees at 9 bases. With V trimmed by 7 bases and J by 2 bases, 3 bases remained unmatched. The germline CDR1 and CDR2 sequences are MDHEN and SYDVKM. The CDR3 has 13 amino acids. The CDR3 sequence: CASNAGGPYEQYF. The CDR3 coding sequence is TGTGCCAGCAACGCGGGAGGGCCCTACGAGCAGTACTTC.

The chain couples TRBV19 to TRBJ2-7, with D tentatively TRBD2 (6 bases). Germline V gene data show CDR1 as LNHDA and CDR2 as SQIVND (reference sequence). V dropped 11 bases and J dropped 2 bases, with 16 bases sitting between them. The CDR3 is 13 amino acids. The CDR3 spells CASAGSSTYEQYF. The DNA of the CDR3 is TGTGCCTCCGCCGGGAGTTCGACCTACGAGCAGTACTTC. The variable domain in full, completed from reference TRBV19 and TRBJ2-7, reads DGGITQSPKYLFRKEGQNVTLSCEQNLNHDAMYWYRQDPGQGLRLIYYSQIVNDFQKGDIAEGYSVSREKKESFPLTVTSAQKNPTAFYLCASAGSSTYEQYFGPGTRLTVT.

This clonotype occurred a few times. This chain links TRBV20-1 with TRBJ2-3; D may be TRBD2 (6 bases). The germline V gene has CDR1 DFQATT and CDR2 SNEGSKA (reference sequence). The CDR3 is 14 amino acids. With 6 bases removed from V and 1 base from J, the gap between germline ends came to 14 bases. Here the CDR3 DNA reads TGCAGTGCGACGGGACTCGGCGGCACAGATACGCAGTATTTT. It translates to CSATGLGGTDTQYF.